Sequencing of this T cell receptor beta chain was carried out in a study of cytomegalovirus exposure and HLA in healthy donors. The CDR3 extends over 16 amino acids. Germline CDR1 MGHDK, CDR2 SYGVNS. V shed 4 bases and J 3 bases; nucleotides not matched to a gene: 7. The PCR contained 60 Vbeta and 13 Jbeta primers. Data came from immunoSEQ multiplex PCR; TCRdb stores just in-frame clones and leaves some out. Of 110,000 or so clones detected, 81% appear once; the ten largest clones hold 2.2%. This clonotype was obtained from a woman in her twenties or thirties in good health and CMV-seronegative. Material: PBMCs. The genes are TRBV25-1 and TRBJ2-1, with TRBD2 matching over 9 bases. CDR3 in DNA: TGTGCCAGCAGTGGGGGTGGGACTAGCAGCTACAATGAGCAGTTCTTC. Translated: CASSGGGTSSYNEQFF. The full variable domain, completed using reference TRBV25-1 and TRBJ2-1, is EADIYQTPRYLVIGTGKKITLECSQTMGHDKMYWYQQDPGMELHLIHYSYGVNSTEKGDLSSESTVSRIRTEHFPLTLESARPSHTSQYLCASSGGGTSSYNEQFFGPGTRLTVL.